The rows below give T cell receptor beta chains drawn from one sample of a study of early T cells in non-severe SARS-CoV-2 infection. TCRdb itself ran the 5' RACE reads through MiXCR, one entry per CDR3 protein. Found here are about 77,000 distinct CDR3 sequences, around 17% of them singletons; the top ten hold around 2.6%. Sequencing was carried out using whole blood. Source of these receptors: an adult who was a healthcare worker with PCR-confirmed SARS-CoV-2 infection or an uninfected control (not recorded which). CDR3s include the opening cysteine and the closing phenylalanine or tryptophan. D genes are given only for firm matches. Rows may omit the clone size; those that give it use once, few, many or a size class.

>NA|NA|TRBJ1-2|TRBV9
CASSAVYGYTF
TGTGCCAGCAGCGCGGTTTATGGCTACACCTTC
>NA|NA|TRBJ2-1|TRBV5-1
CASSLEGGAWNEQFF
TGCGCCAGCAGCTTGGAGGGGGGGGCGTGGAATGAGCAGTTCTTC
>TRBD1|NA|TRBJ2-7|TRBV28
CASKDRAYEQYF
TGTGCCAGCAAAGACAGGGCCTACGAGCAGTACTTC
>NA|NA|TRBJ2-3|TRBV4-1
CASSQVGRDRTDTQYF
TGCGCCAGCAGCCAAGTGGGTAGGGACCGCACAGATACGCAGTATTTT
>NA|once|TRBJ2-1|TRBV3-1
CANSQEGKGQGEQFF
TGTGCCAACAGCCAAGAGGGAAAGGGCCAGGGTGAGCAGTTCTTC
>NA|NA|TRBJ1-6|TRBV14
CASSQVGLGYSPLHF
TGTGCCAGCAGCCAAGTGGGACTTGGTTATTCACCCCTCCACTTT
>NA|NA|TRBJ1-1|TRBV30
CAWSVDHGTRPFF
TGTGCCTGGAGTGTTGACCACGGGACGAGACCTTTCTTT
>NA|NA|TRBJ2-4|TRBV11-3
CASSSRMMGAGIQYF
TGTGCCAGCAGCTCCCGGATGATGGGGGCAGGCATTCAGTACTTC
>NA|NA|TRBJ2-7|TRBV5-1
CASSPSGPVQYF
TGCGCCAGCAGCCCCAGCGGTCCTGTGCAGTACTTC
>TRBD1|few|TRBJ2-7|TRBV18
CASSPFGDSSYEQYF
TGTGCCAGCTCACCATTTGGGGACAGCTCCTACGAGCAGTACTTC
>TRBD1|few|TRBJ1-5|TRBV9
CASSVGTGVFGQPQHF
TGTGCCAGCAGCGTTGGGACAGGGGTTTTTGGTCAGCCCCAGCATTTT
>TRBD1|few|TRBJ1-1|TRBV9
CASSSVPGQGGITEAFF
TGTGCCAGCAGCTCGGTCCCGGGACAGGGGGGGATCACTGAAGCTTTCTTT
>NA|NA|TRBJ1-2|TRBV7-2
CASSLYNPTYGYTF
TGTGCCAGCAGCTTGTACAATCCCACCTATGGCTACACCTTC
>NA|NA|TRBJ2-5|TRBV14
CASSHGSTQYF
TGTGCCAGCAGCCATGGGTCGACCCAGTACTTC
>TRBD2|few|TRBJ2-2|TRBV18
CASATPRLAGGGTGELFF
TGTGCCAGCGCCACCCCCCGACTAGCGGGAGGGGGCACCGGGGAGCTGTTTTTT
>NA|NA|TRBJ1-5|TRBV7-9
CASSHMGDSNQPQHF
TGTGCCAGCAGCCATATGGGCGATAGCAATCAGCCCCAGCATTTT
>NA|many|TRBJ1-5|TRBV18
CASSPLGAGPQHF
TGTGCCAGCTCACCTCTAGGGGCAGGGCCCCAGCATTTT
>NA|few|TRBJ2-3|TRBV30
CAWESDTQYF
TGTGCCTGGGAATCAGATACGCAGTATTTT
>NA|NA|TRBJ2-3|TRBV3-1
CASSQDRSPAGDTQYF
TGTGCCAGCAGCCAAGATCGGAGTCCTGCCGGAGATACGCAGTATTTT
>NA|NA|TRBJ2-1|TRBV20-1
CSARDVLDRSYNEQFF
TGCAGTGCTAGAGATGTTTTGGACCGATCCTACAATGAGCAGTTCTTC
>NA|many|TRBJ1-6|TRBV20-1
CSARDHVPPSPLHF
TGCAGTGCTAGAGATCATGTCCCCCCTTCACCCCTCCACTTT
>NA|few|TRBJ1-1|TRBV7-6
CASSLSGLEAFF
TGTGCCAGCAGCTTATCGGGGCTTGAAGCTTTCTTT
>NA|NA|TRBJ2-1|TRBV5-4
CASRAGLANEQFF
TGTGCCAGCCGGGCGGGGCTAGCAAATGAGCAGTTCTTC
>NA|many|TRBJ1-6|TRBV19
CASRGLDNSPLHF
TGTGCCAGTAGGGGGTTGGATAATTCACCCCTCCACTTT
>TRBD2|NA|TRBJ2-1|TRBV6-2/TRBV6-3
CASRPPVRAGGPHEQFF
TGTGCCAGCAGACCCCCGGTCAGAGCGGGAGGGCCTCATGAGCAGTTCTTC
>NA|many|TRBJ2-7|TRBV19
CASSTQRQAPLPYEQYF
TGTGCCAGTAGTACCCAACGACAGGCCCCGCTCCCCTACGAGCAGTACTTC
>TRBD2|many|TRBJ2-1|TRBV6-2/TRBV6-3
CASSVERGHHNEQFF
TGTGCCAGCAGTGTAGAGCGGGGGCATCACAATGAGCAGTTCTTC
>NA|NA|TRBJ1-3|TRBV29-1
CSVSVRHSSGNTIYF
TGCAGCGTTTCCGTCCGCCACAGCTCTGGAAACACCATATATTTT
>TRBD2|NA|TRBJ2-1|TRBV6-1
CASKLAGAYNEQFF
TGTGCCAGCAAACTAGCGGGGGCCTACAATGAGCAGTTCTTC
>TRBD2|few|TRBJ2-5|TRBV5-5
CASSTGTSGGQETQYF
TGTGCCAGCAGCACCGGGACTAGCGGGGGGCAAGAGACCCAGTACTTC
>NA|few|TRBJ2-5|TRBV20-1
CSARAPPWGETQYF
TGCAGTGCTAGGGCCCCCCCCTGGGGAGAGACCCAGTACTTC
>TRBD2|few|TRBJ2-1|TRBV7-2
CASSLSSGNYNEQFF
TGTGCCAGCAGCTTAAGTAGCGGGAACTACAATGAGCAGTTCTTC
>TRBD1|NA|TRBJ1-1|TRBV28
CASRNPTGWRNTEAFF
TGTGCCAGCAGAAACCCGACAGGGTGGAGGAACACTGAAGCTTTCTTT
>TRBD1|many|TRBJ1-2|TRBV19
CASSRTGESVHGYTF
TGTGCCAGTAGTCGAACAGGGGAGTCGGTCCATGGCTACACCTTC
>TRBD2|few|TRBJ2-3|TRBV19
CAIGGSGRTDTQYF
TGTGCCATAGGGGGTAGCGGGAGAACAGATACGCAGTATTTT
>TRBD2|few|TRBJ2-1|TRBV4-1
CASSPPTSGGEQFF
TGCGCCAGCAGCCCCCCGACTAGCGGGGGGGAGCAGTTCTTC
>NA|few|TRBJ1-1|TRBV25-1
CASSESTEAFF
TGTGCCAGCAGTGAAAGCACTGAAGCTTTCTTT
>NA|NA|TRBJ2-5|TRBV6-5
CASSYLGAETQYF
TGTGCCAGCAGTTACTTAGGGGCAGAGACCCAGTACTTC
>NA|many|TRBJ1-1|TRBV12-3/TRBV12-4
CASSSKRTAPEAFF
TGTGCCAGCAGTTCGAAACGGACAGCACCAGAAGCTTTCTTT
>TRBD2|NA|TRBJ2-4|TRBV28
CASSPRGGPRGIQYF
TGTGCCAGCAGTCCGCGGGGGGGCCCTAGGGGCATTCAGTACTTC
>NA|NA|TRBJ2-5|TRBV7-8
CASSSQGTQQETQYF
TGTGCCAGCAGCTCCCAAGGGACCCAGCAAGAGACCCAGTACTTC